This T cell receptor (beta chain) came from a study of T cell changes during pregnancy in multiple sclerosis. The method was immunoSEQ multiplex PCR; TCRdb's version includes in-frame clones alone and lacks a portion of them. This table has approximately 64,000 clones, about 90% appearing once. The sequencing used peripheral blood, collected in the second trimester of pregnancy. The clonotype comes from a female donor in good health, enrolled as a control in a pregnancy study.

CDR3 loop: CASSLKGVGDEQYF. In DNA, the CDR3 is TGCGCCAGCAGCTTGAAAGGGGTCGGTGACGAGCAGTACTTC. The chain links TRBV5-1 to TRBJ2-7; possible D gene TRBD1, 5 bases. The germline V gene has CDR1 SGHRS and CDR2 YFSETQ. This CDR3 has 14 residues. The V end lost 1 base, the J end lost 5 bases, and 13 bases lay between the germline ends. Filled out from reference TRBV5-1 and TRBJ2-7, the complete variable domain reads KAGVTQTPRYLIKTRGQQVTLSCSPISGHRSVSWYQQTPGQGLQFLFEYFSETQRNKGNFPGRFSGRQFSNSRSEMNVSTLELGDSALYLCASSLKGVGDEQYFGPGTRLTVT.